This T cell receptor (beta chain) was retrieved from a study of blood T cell repertoires in COVID-19. This table comes from immunoSEQ multiplex PCR, and its TCRdb copy is limited to in-frame clones, with some not included. Among 99,000 or so clones, 90% to 95% were seen once, and the ten largest hold around 6%. The source of this sequence is a human donor in a cohort sampled during active COVID-19. The sequenced sample consisted of peripheral blood.

CDR3: CASSYPRTSGINEQFF. The CDR3 DNA follows: TGTGCCAGCAGTTACCCTCGGACTAGCGGTATCAATGAGCAGTTCTTC. The rearrangement links TRBV6-5 to TRBJ2-1; 10 nucleotides agree with TRBD2. Trimming took 2 bases from V and 6 from J; bases not matched to a gene: 7. This CDR3 is 16 amino acids long. Germline CDR1 and CDR2: MNHEY and SVGAGI.